Detailed here is one T cell receptor (beta chain). These data are taken from a study of blood T cell repertoires in COVID-19. The wider study: The United States, Italy and Spain provided the acute and convalescent COVID-19 samples.

The method was immunoSEQ multiplex PCR; TCRdb's version includes in-frame clones alone and lacks a portion of them. The table shows around 130,000 clones, with about 81% occurring only once. Germline V gene data show CDR1 as ENHRY and CDR2 as SYGVKD. V lost 5 bases and J lost 5; bases outside the gene matches: 3. The CDR3 is 13 residues long. This TCR was recovered from a man aged 35 to 55 with acute COVID-19. The sequenced sample was PBMCs or T cells enriched from blood (not recorded which). The V and J genes are TRBV10-3 and TRBJ2-3, with TRBD1 matching over 8 bases. The DNA for the CDR3 is TGTGCCATCAGTCAGGGGGCGGGAGATACGCAGTATTTT. This encodes CAISQGAGDTQYF.